The 22 T cell receptor beta chains below all came from one sample that was sequenced in a study of blood T cell repertoires in COVID-19. Data came from immunoSEQ multiplex PCR; TCRdb stores just in-frame clones and leaves some out. The table lists approximately 99,000 clones, over 75% of them singletons. The sample was peripheral blood. Receptors were obtained from a human donor in a cohort sampled during active COVID-19.

The V call is TRBV28, the J call TRBJ1-4; a possible D gene is TRBD1 (6 bases). The V gene lost 3 bases and the J gene lost 11 bases, with 19 bases spanning the gap. CDR3 length equals 15 residues. Germline V gene data show CDR1 as MDHEN and CDR2 as SYDVKM. The CDR3 sequence is CASSFSIGGAPKLFF. CDR3 sequence (DNA): TGTGCCAGCAGTTTTAGCATTGGGGGGGCTCCCAAACTGTTTTTT.

This clone was seen only once. The rearrangement uses TRBV7-2 and TRBJ2-5; 13 nucleotides agree with TRBD2. V gave up 5 bases and J gave up 5 bases; unmatched junction bases: 11. The CDR3 spans 17 residues. Germline CDR1 SGHTA, CDR2 FQGNSA. The CDR3 DNA sequence: TGTGCCAGCAGCGGACGGACTAGCGGGAGTGGGTGGGAGACCCAGTACTTC. Protein product: CASSGRTSGSGWETQYF.

This clone occurred once. The V gene is TRBV27, the J gene TRBJ2-5; perhaps TRBD2 as D (6 bases). Germline CDR1 reads MNHEY; CDR2 reads SMNVEV (reference sequence). The CDR3 spans 15 residues. V lost 5 bases and J lost 7, with 20 bases in between. Here the CDR3 reads CASSARGLTGRTQYF. The CDR3 region has the DNA TGTGCCAGCAGTGCACGGGGACTGACGGGGAGGACCCAGTACTTC.

This chain uses TRBV12-2 with TRBJ1-4; TRBD1 is the table's D call and was not checked against the DNA. TRBV12-2 is labeled a pseudogene. There are 12 residues in the CDR3. The CDR3 DNA is TGTGCAGAGGGGACAGCTAATGAAAAACTGTTTTTT. Amino acid sequence: CAEGTANEKLFF.

This clone was recorded once. This chain links TRBV7-9 with TRBJ2-1; 9 bases agree with TRBD2. Per the germline V gene, CDR1 is SEHNR and CDR2 is FQNEAQ (reference sequence). Trimming took 3 bases from V and 10 from J; bases not matched to a gene: 10. This CDR3 has 15 amino acids. Here the CDR3 reads CASSFPRREGTEQFF. For the CDR3, the DNA is TGTGCCAGCAGCTTCCCTAGGCGGGAGGGCACCGAGCAGTTCTTC.

The chain recombines TRBV28 with TRBJ1-1; D unclear. Deletions cut 7 bases from V and 1 base from J, with 7 bases between. Germline V gene data show CDR1 as MDHEN and CDR2 as SYDVKM. The CDR3 covers 12 residues. This CDR3 reads CASINRNTEAFF. The CDR3 nucleotides are TGTGCCAGCATTAACAGGAACACTGAAGCTTTCTTT.

This rearrangement joins TRBV5-4 to TRBJ2-7; D call uncertain. The V and J ends lost 3 bases and 2 bases respectively, with 9 bases between them. The germline CDR1 and CDR2 sequences are SGHNT and YYREEE (reference sequence). This CDR3 region has 13 residues. In nucleotides, the CDR3 is TGTGCCAGCAGCTCGCGCACAGCCTACGAGCAGTACTTC. Protein: CASSSRTAYEQYF. The entire variable domain, with the rest obtained from reference TRBV5-4 and TRBJ2-7, is as follows: ETGVTQSPTHLIKTRGQQVTLRCSSQSGHNTVSWYQQALGQGPQFIFQYYREEENGRGNFPPRFSGLQFPNYSSELNVNALELDDSALYLCASSSRTAYEQYFGPGTRLTVT.

V usage is TRBV9 and J usage is TRBJ2-2; D call uncertain. The V and J ends lost 0 bases and 1 base respectively, with 4 bases between them. The CDR3 has 14 residues. Germline V gene sequence: CDR1 SGDLS, CDR2 YYNGEE. The CDR3 is CASSVGQNTGELFF. DNA of the CDR3: TGTGCCAGCAGCGTAGGGCAGAACACCGGGGAGCTGTTTTTT. The whole variable domain, filled in from reference TRBV9 and TRBJ2-2, reads DSGVTQTPKHLITATGQRVTLRCSPRSGDLSVYWYQQSLDQGLQFLIQYYNGEERAKGNILERFSAQQFPDLHSELNLSSLELGDSALYFCASSVGQNTGELFFGEGSRLTVL.

The chain links TRBV11-3 to TRBJ1-1; D is uncertain. The V end was cut by 4 bases, the J end by 3 bases, with 12 bases between. Germline V gene data show CDR1 as SGHNT and CDR2 as YENEEA. The CDR3 is 14 residues long. Here the CDR3 DNA reads TGTGCCAGCAGCTCCACGCGGGCGGACACTGAAGCTTTCTTT. Encoded protein: CASSSTRADTEAFF.

The J gene is TRBJ2-3, the V gene TRBV9; the match to TRBD2 covers 7 bases. This CDR3 comprises 15 residues. CDR1 SGDLS and CDR2 YYNGEE come from the germline V gene. V shed 0 bases and J 5 bases; nucleotides not matched to a gene: 6. CDR3 sequence (DNA): TGTGCCAGCAGCGTAGGGGGGACTACGGTAGATACGCAGTATTTT. Protein: CASSVGGTTVDTQYF.

The chain combines TRBV29-1 with TRBJ2-1, with a possible D match to TRBD2 (6 bases). V lost 7 bases and J lost 2, with 12 bases in between. Germline CDR1 reads SQVTM; CDR2 reads ANQGSEA. This CDR3 has 13 residues. The CDR3 here is CSGRRGTYNEQFF. CDR3 coding DNA: TGCAGCGGCCGTCGGGGGACCTACAATGAGCAGTTCTTC.

The chain joins TRBV28 to TRBJ2-3; D may be TRBD1 (5 bases). V lost 8 bases, J lost 7 bases, and 16 bases lay in between. Germline V gene sequence: CDR1 MDHEN, CDR2 SYDVKM. CDR3 length: 13 amino acids. CDR3 DNA: TGTGCCAGCGTACTCCAGGGTGACAATACGCAGTATTTT. As protein: CASVLQGDNTQYF. Full variable domain (missing parts from reference TRBV28 and TRBJ2-3): DVKVTQSSRYLVKRTGEKVFLECVQDMDHENMFWYRQDPGLGLRLIYFSYDVKMKEKGDIPEGYSVSREKKERFSLILESASTNQTSMYLCASVLQGDNTQYFGPGTRLTVL.

The chain uses TRBV7-8 and TRBJ2-3; 11 positions agree with TRBD2. There are 16 residues in the CDR3. Germline-derived CDR1 and CDR2 are SGHVS and FQNEAQ. The trim removed 1 base at V and 4 bases at J, leaving 4 bases unmatched. CDR3 bases: TGTGCCAGCAGCTTAGTAGCGGGAGGGCCCGCAGATACGCAGTATTTT. This translates into CASSLVAGGPADTQYF.

The CDR3 DNA sequence: TGCGCCAGCAGCTCAGCGCGGGGCCCTCCGGATACGCAGTATTTT. Translating it yields CASSSARGPPDTQYF. The V call is TRBV5-1, the J call TRBJ2-3; tentatively, D is TRBD2 (6 bases). The CDR3 extends over 15 amino acids. The germline V gene encodes CDR1 SGHRS and CDR2 YFSETQ. V dropped 3 bases and J dropped 6 bases, with 17 bases sitting between them.

V is TRBV19 and J is TRBJ1-1, with 10 bases aligning to TRBD1. The trim removed 6 bases at V and 0 bases at J, leaving 4 bases unmatched. Per germline, CDR1 LNHDA and CDR2 SQIVND (reference sequence). This CDR3 contains 15 residues. The CDR3 DNA sequence: TGTGCCAGTAGGAGACAGGGGGCCCTGAACACTGAAGCTTTCTTT. This gives the protein CASRRQGALNTEAFF.

This chain connects TRBV3-1 (or the pseudogene TRBV3-2) to TRBJ2-2, with 9 nucleotides matching TRBD1. This CDR3 has 14 residues. From germline, CDR1 is LGHDT and CDR2 YNNKEL (reference sequence). The V and J ends lost 2 bases and 6 bases, in that order; junction bases with no gene match: 1. CDR3 amino acids: CASSQTGGSGELFF. For the CDR3, the DNA is TGTGCCAGCAGCCAAACAGGGGGCTCCGGGGAGCTGTTTTTT.

The rearrangement uses TRBV7-3 and TRBJ2-2; no definite D call. Trimming left V 2 bases short and J 2 bases short, with 12 bases between. The CDR3 totals 16 residues. Looked up from germline, CDR1 is SGHTA and CDR2 is FQGTGA. The CDR3 DNA follows: TGTGCCAGCAGCTTAGATCTGGGCCTAAACACCGGGGAGCTGTTTTTT. It codes for CASSLDLGLNTGELFF.

The V call is TRBV7-2, the J call TRBJ1-5, with D hard to call. Per germline, CDR1 SGHTA and CDR2 FQGNSA. V shed 1 base and J shed 1 base, with 8 bases lying between them. The CDR3 totals 15 residues. The CDR3 DNA reads TGTGCCAGCAGCTTAGTCTCTGGCAGCAATCAGCCCCAGCATTTT. Amino acids: CASSLVSGSNQPQHF.

V is TRBV15 and J is TRBJ2-2; D unresolved. The CDR3 totals 14 residues. Germline CDR1 reads LNHNV; CDR2 reads YYDKDF (reference sequence). V lost 0 bases to trimming and J lost 9 bases, with 11 bases between them. The CDR3 nucleotides are TGTGCCACCAGCAGAGATCTTGATCTATGGGAGCTGTTTTTT. Protein product: CATSRDLDLWELFF.

The chain joins TRBV5-6 to TRBJ2-4; TRBD1 matches at 7 bases. V shed 2 bases, J shed 8 bases, and the junction held 7 bases outside the gene matches. Germline V gene lookup returns CDR1 SGHDT and CDR2 YYEEEE. The length of the CDR3 is 14 residues. The CDR3 spells CASSLPNTGDIQYF. The CDR3 DNA reads TGTGCCAGCAGCTTACCAAATACAGGGGACATTCAGTACTTC.

V gene TRBV6-1 combines with J gene TRBJ2-3; D is unresolved. The V and J ends lost 1 base and 2 bases respectively, with 10 bases between them. Germline-derived CDR1 and CDR2 are MNHNS and SASEGT. This CDR3 spans 15 amino acids. The CDR3 sequence is CASSEVTSTTDTQYF. The CDR3 coding sequence is TGTGCCAGCAGTGAAGTTACAAGTACCACAGATACGCAGTATTTT.

The chain carries TRBV6-4 and TRBJ2-5, with 8 nucleotides matching TRBD1. Germline V lookup: CDR1 MRHNA, CDR2 SNTAGT. J was trimmed by 5 bases and V by 7 bases; bases with no gene match: 15. The length of the CDR3 is 16 residues. This CDR3 is CASTPIPRGRWETQYF. CDR3 bases: TGTGCCAGCACCCCCATCCCCAGGGGGCGATGGGAGACCCAGTACTTC.